Sequencing of this T cell receptor (beta chain) was carried out in a study of cytomegalovirus exposure and HLA in healthy donors. Whole-study findings and limits: It was 150 to 200 TCR beta chains that were listed as cytomegalovirus-associated.

The CDR3 sequence is 14 residues long. Germline V gene data show CDR1 as SGHTA and CDR2 as FQGTGA. The V gene lost 1 base and the J gene lost 7 bases, with 11 bases spanning the gap. Remarks on this clone: The target antigen is unknown.

Profiled with immunoSEQ multiplex PCR; TCRdb holds only in-frame clones, not every one. The table lists some 200,000 clones, around 90% of them singletons. The sequencing input was PBMCs. The chain has TRBV7-3 and TRBJ2-1; D perhaps matches TRBD2 (7 bases). The clonotype originates from a young woman in good health and CMV-seronegative. Here the CDR3 DNA reads TGTGCCAGCAGCTTAAGCGGGGGCATTAATGAGCAGTTCTTC. Residues: CASSLSGGINEQFF.